This TCR beta chain was profiled in a study of T cells in Graves' hyperthyroidism and ophthalmopathy. TCR beta CDR3 sequences were amplified from RNA transcripts. RT-PCR in the first round (using the HTBI primer set) targeted the TCR CDR3. TCRdb fed the multiplex PCR reads into MiXCR, producing one record per CDR3 protein. The sample consists of more than 550,000 distinct CDR3 sequences, approximately 15% of them appearing once. The CDR3 length is 16 residues. V was shortened by 6 bases and J by 0 bases, with 15 bases between the two germline ends. Germline values: CDR1 MNHEY, CDR2 SVGEGT. Input material: blood. The chain has TRBV6-2 or TRBV6-3 and TRBJ1-5; tentative D call: TRBD1 (6 bases). This clonotype originated in a man aged 50 or older with Graves' hyperthyroidism. The CDR3 protein is CASRNAGHPSNQPQHF. The CDR3 DNA reads TGTGCCAGCAGAAACGCGGGACACCCTAGCAATCAGCCCCAGCATTTT.